Listed below are T cell receptor beta chains from one sample, sequenced in a study of blood T cell repertoires in COVID-19. This table comes from immunoSEQ multiplex PCR, and its TCRdb copy is limited to in-frame clones, with some not included. Of tens of thousands of clones in the sample, over 70% are singletons; the top ten hold about 4.2%. Input material: peripheral blood. These TCRs come from a woman between 45 and 60 years old with acute or convalescent COVID-19. Both conserved end residues are trimmed from each CDR3. Rows give clone size only sometimes, using once, few, many, or a class for an expanded clone.

V,size,CDR3
TRBV5-1,NA,ASSLGQGAGGSTEAF
TRBV4-2,NA,ASSPQQDNEKLF
TRBV5-1,once,ASRREGAPTDTQY
TRBV29-1,many,SVAGVGEKLF
TRBV2,once,ASSEVGQYYEQF
TRBV10-2,NA,ASRKRGGNEQF
TRBV5-4,NA,ASSFGGANEQF
TRBV7-2,few,ASSLRSGGEAF
TRBV5-1,NA,ASSFSAGGNTDTQY
TRBV29-1,once,SAEGPGNTIY
TRBV2,few,ASKRQDGLGQPQH
TRBV6-5,few,ASSYIDRNSPLH
TRBV5-6,NA,ASSSTITDTQY
TRBV3-1/TRBV3-2,NA,ASSPLRRNTEAF
TRBV7-3,NA,ASSLGGLAGEQF
TRBV28,few,ASSFQAGGRNIQY
TRBV29-1,NA,SALGQINTEAF
TRBV28,once,ASSLVHESRASGYT
TRBV28,NA,ASSLSRERGSTDTQY
TRBV7-2,NA,ASSLKSGGLQPQH
TRBV6-5,NA,ASSYSRGGNQPQH
TRBV10-3,NA,AISETGGRQPQH